Following are 4 T cell receptor beta chains from one sample sequenced in a study of cytomegalovirus exposure and HLA in healthy donors (dated 2017 in TCRdb). The receptor library was made with the immunoSEQ multiplex PCR assay. The multiplex PCR relied on a mix of 60 forward primers for TCR Vbeta segments and 13 reverse primers for TCR Jbeta segments. The immuneACCESS repertoire file appears here via TCRdb, limited to in-frame rearrangements. These files lack a portion of the clones; in checked studies, under half of the deficit traces to unresolved V genes, and the cause of the others is not known. For this sample the table gives tens of thousands of clones, of which more than 65% were detected only once. Clones ranked in the top ten supply over 8% of the sample. Input material: PBMCs. Receptors were obtained from a woman aged 45-65 years in good health and CMV-seronegative.

The chain combines TRBV30 with TRBJ1-6; D uncertain. V was trimmed by 0 bases and J by 9 bases, leaving 12 bases between them. Germline V lookup: CDR1 GTSNPN, CDR2 SVGIG (reference sequence). CDR3 size: 14 residues. DNA for the CDR3: TGTGCCTGGAGTGTGTCTAAGCCTGGTTCACCCCTCCACTTT. It is translated as CAWSVSKPGSPLHF.

V and J are TRBV7-2 and TRBJ2-5; 8 positions match TRBD2. V was clipped by 5 bases and J by 3 bases; unmatched bases: 5. CDR1 is SGHTA and CDR2 is FQGNSA in the germline V gene. CDR3 length: 14 residues. The CDR3 nucleotides are TGTGCCAGCAGCCCCGGACTAGCTAAAGAGACCCAGTACTTC. This sequence encodes CASSPGLAKETQYF.

The chain joins TRBV9 to TRBJ2-1; 13 bases map to TRBD2. V lost 3 bases to trimming and J lost 4 bases; unmatched junction nucleotides: 13. The V gene's germline CDR1 is SGDLS and CDR2 YYNGEE. CDR3 length: 19 amino acids. The chain's CDR3 is CASSDTSGGVQPLYNEQFF. CDR3 sequence (DNA): TGTGCCAGCAGCGATACTAGCGGGGGGGTTCAACCTTTATACAATGAGCAGTTCTTC.

The V and J genes are TRBV5-1 and TRBJ2-3, with 8 positions matching TRBD2. The CDR3 has 13 residues. The germline V gene has CDR1 SGHRS and CDR2 YFSETQ. V was pared by 5 bases and J by 1 base, with 0 bases of the junction left unmatched. The CDR3 DNA follows: TGCGCCAGCAGAGCGGGGGGCACAGATACGCAGTATTTT. Protein product: CASRAGGTDTQYF.